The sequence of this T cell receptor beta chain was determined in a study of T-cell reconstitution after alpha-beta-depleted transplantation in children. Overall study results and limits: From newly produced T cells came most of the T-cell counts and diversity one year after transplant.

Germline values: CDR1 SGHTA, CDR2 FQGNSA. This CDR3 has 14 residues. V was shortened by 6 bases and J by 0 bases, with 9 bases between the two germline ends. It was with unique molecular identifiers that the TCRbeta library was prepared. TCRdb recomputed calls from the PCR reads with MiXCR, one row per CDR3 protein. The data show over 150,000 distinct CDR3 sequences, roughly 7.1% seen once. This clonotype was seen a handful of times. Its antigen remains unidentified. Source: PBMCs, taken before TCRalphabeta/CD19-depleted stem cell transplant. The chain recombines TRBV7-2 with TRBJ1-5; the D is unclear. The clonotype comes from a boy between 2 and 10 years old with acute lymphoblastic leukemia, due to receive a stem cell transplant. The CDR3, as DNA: TGTGCCAGCAGTCCACGGGATAGCAATCAGCCCCAGCATTTT. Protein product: CASSPRDSNQPQHF.